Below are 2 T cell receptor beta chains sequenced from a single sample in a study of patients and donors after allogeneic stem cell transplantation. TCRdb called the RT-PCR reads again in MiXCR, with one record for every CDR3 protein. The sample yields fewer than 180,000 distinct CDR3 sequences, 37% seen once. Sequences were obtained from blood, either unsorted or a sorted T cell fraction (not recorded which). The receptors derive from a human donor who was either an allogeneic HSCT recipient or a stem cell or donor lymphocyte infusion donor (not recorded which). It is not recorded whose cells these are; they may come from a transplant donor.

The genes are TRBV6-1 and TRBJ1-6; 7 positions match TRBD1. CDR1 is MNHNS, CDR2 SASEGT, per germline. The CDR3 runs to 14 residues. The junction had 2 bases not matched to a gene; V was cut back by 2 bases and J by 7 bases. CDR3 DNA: TGTGCCAGCAGTGAATGGGGACAGAATTCACCCCTCCACTTT. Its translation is CASSEWGQNSPLHF.

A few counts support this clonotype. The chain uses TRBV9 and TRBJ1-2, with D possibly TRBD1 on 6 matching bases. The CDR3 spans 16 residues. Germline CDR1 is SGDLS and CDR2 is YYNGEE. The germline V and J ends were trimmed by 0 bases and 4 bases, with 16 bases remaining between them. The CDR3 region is CASSVVDRPTGYGYTF. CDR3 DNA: TGTGCCAGCAGCGTAGTTGACAGGCCGACAGGCTATGGCTACACCTTC. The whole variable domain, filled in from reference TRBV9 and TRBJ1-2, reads DSGVTQTPKHLITATGQRVTLRCSPRSGDLSVYWYQQSLDQGLQFLIQYYNGEERAKGNILERFSAQQFPDLHSELNLSSLELGDSALYFCASSVVDRPTGYGYTFGSGTRLTVV.